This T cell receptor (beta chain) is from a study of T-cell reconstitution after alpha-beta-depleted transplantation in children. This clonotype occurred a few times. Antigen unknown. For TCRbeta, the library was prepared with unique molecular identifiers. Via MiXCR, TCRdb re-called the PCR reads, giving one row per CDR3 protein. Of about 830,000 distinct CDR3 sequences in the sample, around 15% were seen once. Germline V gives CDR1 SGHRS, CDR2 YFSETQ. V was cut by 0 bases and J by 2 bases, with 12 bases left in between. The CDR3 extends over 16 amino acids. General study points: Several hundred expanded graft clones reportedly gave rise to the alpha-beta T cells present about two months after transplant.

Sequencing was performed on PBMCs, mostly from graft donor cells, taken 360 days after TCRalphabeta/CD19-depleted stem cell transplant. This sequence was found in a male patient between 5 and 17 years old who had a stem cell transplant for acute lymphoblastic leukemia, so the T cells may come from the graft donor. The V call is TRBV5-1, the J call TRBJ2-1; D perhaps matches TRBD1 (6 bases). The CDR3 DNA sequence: TGCGCCAGCAGCTTGGTCTTGGACAGCGCCTACAATGAGCAGTTCTTC. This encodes CASSLVLDSAYNEQFF.